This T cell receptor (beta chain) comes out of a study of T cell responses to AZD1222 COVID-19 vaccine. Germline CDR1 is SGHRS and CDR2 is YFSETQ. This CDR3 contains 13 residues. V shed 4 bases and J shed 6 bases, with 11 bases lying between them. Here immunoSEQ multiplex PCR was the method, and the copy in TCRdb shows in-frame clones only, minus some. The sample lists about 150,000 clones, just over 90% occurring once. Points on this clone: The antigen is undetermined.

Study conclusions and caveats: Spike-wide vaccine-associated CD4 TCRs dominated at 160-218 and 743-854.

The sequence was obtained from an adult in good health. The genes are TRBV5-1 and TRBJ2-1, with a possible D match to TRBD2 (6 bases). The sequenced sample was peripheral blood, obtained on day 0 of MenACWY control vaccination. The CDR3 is CASSPGTRNEQFF. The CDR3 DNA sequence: TGCGCCAGCAGCCCCGGGACTCGCAATGAGCAGTTCTTC.